This T cell receptor beta chain was sequenced during a study of T cells in Graves' hyperthyroidism and ophthalmopathy (dated by TCRdb to between 2019 and 2020). Some background on the complete study: Peripheral blood samples were taken at the time of initial diagnosis, prior to any treatment. According to the paper, TCR Vbeta CDR3 sequencing was carried out on over 130 peripheral blood samples, which came from around 43 ophthalmopathy, fewer than 80 hyperthyroidism and about 17 progressor patients. For training and testing, the roughly 100 patients in the discovery cohort were randomly divided in a 7:3 ratio. The study also compared thyroid tissue and blood T-cell repertoires from a handful of Graves' hyperthyroidism patients. TCR V-J signatures able to tell the groups apart were searched for in a discovery cohort of some 100 patients, of whom 43 had Graves' ophthalmopathy and under 65 had stable Graves' hyperthyroidism. Once sampling was done, hyperthyroidism patients were given methimazole at a starting dose of 30 mg daily, whereas ophthalmopathy patients were given high-dose intravenous methylprednisolone. An independent validation cohort of some 18 hyperthyroidism patients and some 15 patients who later progressed to ophthalmopathy tested prospective prediction of ophthalmopathy. The investigation overall reported the following: Most expanded thyroid clonotypes (frequency above 0.001) were also detected in blood, a finding suggesting that blood repertoires may reflect thyroid immune responses. Sample size was not statistically predetermined, and investigators were not blinded to group allocation. A 13 V-J signature model separated ophthalmopathy from stable hyperthyroidism, with just over 85% sensitivity and about 81% specificity in cross-validation and 80%/75% in testing. In validation, the model predicted progression to ophthalmopathy with over 65% sensitivity and less than 80% specificity, a median of around six months before onset.

Stable Graves' hyperthyroidism was defined as no progression to ophthalmopathy during 18 months of follow-up. The hyperthyroidism patients were between 18 and 65 years old and newly diagnosed, with a disease duration of less than 2 months. Any patient with an uncontrolled infection, another autoimmune disease, pregnancy or lactation was excluded. Clinical symptoms, serum thyroxine and TRAb, thyroid ultrasound, and orbital computed tomography formed the basis for the diagnoses. PBMCs were separated from roughly 10 ml of fresh peripheral blood using Ficoll-Paque density gradient centrifugation. Total RNA was extracted with Trizol reagent, and quality was checked on an Agilent 2100 Bioanalyzer. From its cysteine to its phenylalanine, the CDR3 spans 13 amino acids. The read is trimmed to its CDR3 DNA, 39 bases read in frame from base 1. CDR1 and CDR2 (KGHDR, SFDVKD) derive from the germline V gene. Trimming removed 5 bases from V and 2 bases from J, leaving 6 bases between the germline ends.

The TCR beta CDR3 regions were amplified from the RNA transcripts. The TCR CDR3 was subjected to a first round of RT-PCR using the HTBI primer set and the Qiagen OneStep RT-PCR kit. The libraries were constructed in a second round of multiplex PCR and then size-selected and purified. Sequencing of the libraries was done on an Illumina HiSeq2000 using paired-end 100 bp reads. The authors processed their data as follows. Raw data were processed with SOAPnuke, discarding reads with adapters, uncalled bases, mean Phred below 15, or no exact constant-primer or identifier match. High-quality paired reads were merged with COPE v1.2.5, and unique nucleotide sequences were defined as clonotypes. Clonotypes were aligned to IMGT TRBV, TRBD and TRBJ reference segments using MiTCR v1.1. Analysis was restricted to V-J combinations with a frequency above 0.0001, which covered roughly 99% of repertoires. The TCS score was defined as the ratio of F50 (clonal expansion) to E x V (chaos), calculated using BLOSUM62-based TCRdist between CDR3 peptides within each V-J. Welch's t-statistics and random forest reduced 500 to 650 V-J features to 10 to 15, which were used in a naive Bayes classifier (R e1071). TCRdb reprocessing: public reads trimmed at Q25 with fastp, clones called with MiXCR, in-frame beta chains kept. Identical CDR3 protein sequences are pooled into one entry, listed with their most common genes and DNA. The V and J calls follow TCRdb's processing rather than the paper's. The sample table records approximately 420,000 distinct CDR3 sequences; 12% to 15% of these occur just once. 5.3% of the sample is in the top ten clones.

This clonotype was seen more than once but under ten times. Its antigen is not yet known. No much larger clone is present one base from it, and per-base qualities are unavailable. The TCR comes from a woman younger than 35 with Graves' hyperthyroidism. What was sequenced was blood. The chain is encoded by TRBV24-1 joined to TRBJ1-5; the D gene is possibly TRBD1, with 5 bases matching. The CDR3 here reads CATSGRGNQPQHF. The base sequence is TGTGCCACCAGTGGCAGGGGCAATCAGCCCCAGCATTTT.